This TCR beta chain was captured by sequencing in a study of spatial heterogeneity in lung cancer (dated by TCRdb to between 2018 and 2021). Some background on the complete study: More beta-chain than alpha-chain transcripts were consistently detected, likely reflecting higher beta-chain transcript abundance. In the raw uncorrected reads, each unique combination of TCR and UMI appeared more than ten times on average. In non-small cell lung cancer, the study made a quantitative comparison of TCR alpha and beta repertoires among multiple tumor regions, matched nontumor lung and blood. In tumor regions, TCR transcript counts showed a strong correlation with a T cell transcriptional module score from matched bulk RNA-seq. Both alpha and beta chains were TCR-sequenced in about 240 tumor regions, 64 matched nontumor lung samples and around 54 PBMC samples obtained at surgery. Nonsynonymous mutation counts, determined by whole-exome sequencing of tumor tissue, were related to features of the TCR repertoire. General findings and caveats noted by the study authors: A correlation was observed between the number of expanded intratumoral alpha and beta TCRs and the tumor nonsynonymous mutation count. Counts of ubiquitous and regional expanded TCRs were found to correlate with counts of ubiquitous and regional nonsynonymous mutations, respectively. TCR-seq was estimated to cover only roughly 6.8% of tumor T cells for alpha chains and 13% to 15% for beta chains. Additional single-cell paired TCR alpha and beta sequencing was considered necessary to confirm, at a functional level, the hypothesis that regional TCRs recognize regional mutations.

Library preparation employed 5' RACE. For sequencing, a NextSeq 500 was employed. To allow correction of PCR and sequencing errors, the TCR library protocol tagged every TCR cDNA molecule with a unique molecular identifier. Concerning the study's data processing: TCR identification, UMI-based error correction and CDR3 extraction were performed with Decombinator tools. Expanded TCRs were defined as those above a frequency of 2 per 1,000, corresponding to the top 1% of the tumor frequency distribution. Expanded tumor TCRs statistically deemed absent (corrected P<0.05) from at least one tumor region were classed as regional, and all other expanded tumor TCRs were classed as ubiquitous. Renyi diversity was computed with the R vegan package after each repertoire had been subsampled 100 times to 5,000 TCRs. CDR3 similarity networks were built from amino acid triplet string-kernel similarity, with CDR3s being connected when pairwise similarity was above 0.82. TCRdb redid the processing of the public reads, applying fastp at Q25 and MiXCR, and retained in-frame beta chains. Identical CDR3 proteins give one entry, which carries the most common genes and DNA. The V and J calls come from TCRdb's annotation, not from the publication. For this sample the table gives some 100,000 distinct CDR3 sequences, of which nearly 4.5% were detected only once. The ten largest clones represent 21% of the sample.

The sample holds many counts of this clonotype. Its antigen is unknown. No base-level quality is on record; no much larger clone is a single base apart. Taken with the paper, the label for time point translates to: sample taken at primary tumor resection. The donors were more than 60 patients from the lung TRACERx cohort who had early-stage, untreated non-small cell lung cancer. TCR sequencing used whole RNA extracted from tumor and nontumor lung tissue, or from cryopreserved PBMC samples, without cell sorting. A patient was chosen for TCR sequencing only when enough RNA was available from at least two tumor regions. Before being selected, tumor and adjacent nontumor lung specimens were reviewed by a lung pathologist. The TCR was taken from a male donor with early-stage non-small cell lung cancer. This material consisted of lung tumor tissue, taken at surgery.

In nucleotides, the sequence is TGCAGTGCTAGAGCGCTCCGGGACCCAGAGGGCGAAGAAAAACTGTTTTTT. It translates to CSARALRDPEGEEKLFF. The chain links TRBV20-1 with TRBJ1-4; tentative D gene TRBD1, with 5 bases matching. V is reduced by 1 base and J by 8 bases, leaving a spacing of 23 bases between them. The CDR3 starts with the cysteine, ends with the phenylalanine, and has 17 residues. Only the CDR3 DNA is retained, 51 bases long and in frame from the first base. According to the germline V gene (reference sequence), CDR1 reads DFQATT and CDR2 reads SNEGSKA.